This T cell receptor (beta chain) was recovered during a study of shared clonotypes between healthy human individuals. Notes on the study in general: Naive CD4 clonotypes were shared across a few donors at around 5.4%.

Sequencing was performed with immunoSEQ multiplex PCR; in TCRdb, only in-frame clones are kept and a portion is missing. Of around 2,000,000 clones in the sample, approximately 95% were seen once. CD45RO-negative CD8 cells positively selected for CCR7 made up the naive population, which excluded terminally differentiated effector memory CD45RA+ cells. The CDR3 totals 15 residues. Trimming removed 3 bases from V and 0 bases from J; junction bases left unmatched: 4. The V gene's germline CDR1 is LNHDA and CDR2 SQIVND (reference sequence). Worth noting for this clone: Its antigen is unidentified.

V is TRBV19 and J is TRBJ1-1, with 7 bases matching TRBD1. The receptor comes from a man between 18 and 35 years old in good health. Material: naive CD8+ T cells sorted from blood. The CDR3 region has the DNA TGTGCCAGTAGTATGGCAGGGGGAATGAACACTGAAGCTTTCTTT. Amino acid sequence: CASSMAGGMNTEAFF.